The rows below give T cell receptor beta chains drawn from one sample of a study of blood T cell repertoires in COVID-19. Measured with immunoSEQ multiplex PCR; TCRdb has only the in-frame clones, and not every one. This sample has hundreds of thousands of clones, with roughly nine tenths found just once. Sequencing was performed on peripheral blood. The source is a woman younger than 30 who had recovered from COVID-19. The CDR3 runs from the conserved cysteine through the conserved F or W.

V gene	CDR3 protein
TRBV7-2	CASSLLGLGYEQYF
TRBV5-1	CASSHRDRGPPLSYEQYF
TRBV5-6	CASSRGGQLAKNIQYF
TRBV19	CASSIGGTTYEQYF
TRBV19	CASSGDNGKQFF
TRBV10-2	CASSAFLSSYEQYF
TRBV15	CATSRERNRVF
TRBV7-2	CASTGLHAPTDTQYF
TRBV6-5	CASSYRGQGEKLFF
TRBV6-2/TRBV6-3	CASSIQGNEQFF
TRBV7-2	CASSNPSGRTYEQYF
TRBV18	CASSPPEAHNQPQHF
TRBV3-1/TRBV3-2	CASSQRDRVGYTF